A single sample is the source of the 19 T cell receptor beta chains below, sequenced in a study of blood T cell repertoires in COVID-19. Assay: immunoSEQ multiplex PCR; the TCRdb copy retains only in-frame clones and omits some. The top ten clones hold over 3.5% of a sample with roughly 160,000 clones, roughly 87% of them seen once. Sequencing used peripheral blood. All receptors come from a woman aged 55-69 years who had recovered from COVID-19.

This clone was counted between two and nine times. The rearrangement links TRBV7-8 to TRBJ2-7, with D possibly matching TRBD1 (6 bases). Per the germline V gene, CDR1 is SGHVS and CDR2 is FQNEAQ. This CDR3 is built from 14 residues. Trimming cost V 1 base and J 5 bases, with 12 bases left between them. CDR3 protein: CASSLGTVGNEQYF. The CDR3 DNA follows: TGTGCCAGCAGCTTAGGGACAGTAGGAAACGAGCAGTACTTC.

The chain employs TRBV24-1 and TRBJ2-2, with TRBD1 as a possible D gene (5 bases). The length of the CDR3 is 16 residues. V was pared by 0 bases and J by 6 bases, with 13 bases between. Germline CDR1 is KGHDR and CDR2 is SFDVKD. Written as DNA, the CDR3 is TGTGCCACCAGTGATTTGCGAGTCCTCAGGGCCGGGGAGCTGTTTTTT. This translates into CATSDLRVLRAGELFF.

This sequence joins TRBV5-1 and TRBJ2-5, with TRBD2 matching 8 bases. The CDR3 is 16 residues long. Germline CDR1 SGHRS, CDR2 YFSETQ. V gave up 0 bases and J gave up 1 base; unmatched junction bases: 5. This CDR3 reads CASSLASSGTQETQYF. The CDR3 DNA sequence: TGCGCCAGCAGCTTGGCGAGTAGCGGGACCCAAGAGACCCAGTACTTC.

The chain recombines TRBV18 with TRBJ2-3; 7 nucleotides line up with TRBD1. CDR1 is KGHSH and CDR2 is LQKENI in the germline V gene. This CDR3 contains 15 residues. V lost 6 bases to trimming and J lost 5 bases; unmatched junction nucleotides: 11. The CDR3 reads CASSGNRGARDTQYF. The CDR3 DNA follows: TGTGCCAGCTCGGGCAACAGGGGCGCGAGAGATACGCAGTATTTT.

Here the CDR3 DNA reads TGTGCCAGCAGCCAAGGTGCCGCGGGCTATGGCTACACCTTC. As protein: CASSQGAAGYGYTF. The V and J genes are TRBV3-1 (or the pseudogene TRBV3-2) and TRBJ1-2; D gene ambiguous. Trimming stripped 1 base from V and 4 bases from J, with 10 bases between. CDR1 and CDR2 (germline): LGHDT, YNNKEL (reference sequence). CDR3 length: 14 residues.

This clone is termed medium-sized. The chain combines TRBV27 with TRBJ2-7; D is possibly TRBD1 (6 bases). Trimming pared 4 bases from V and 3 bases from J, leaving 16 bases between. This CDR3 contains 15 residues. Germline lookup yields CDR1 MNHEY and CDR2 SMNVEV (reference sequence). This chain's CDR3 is CASSYRGHRRYEQYF. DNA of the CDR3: TGTGCCAGCAGTTACCGGGGACATAGGCGCTACGAGCAGTACTTC.

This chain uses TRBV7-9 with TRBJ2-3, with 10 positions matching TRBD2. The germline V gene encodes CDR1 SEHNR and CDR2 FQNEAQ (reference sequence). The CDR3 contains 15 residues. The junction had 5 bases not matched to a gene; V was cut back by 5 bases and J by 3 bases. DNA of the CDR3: TGTGCCAGCAGCCCTCTAGCGGGGGCGACAGATACGCAGTATTTT. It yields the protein CASSPLAGATDTQYF.

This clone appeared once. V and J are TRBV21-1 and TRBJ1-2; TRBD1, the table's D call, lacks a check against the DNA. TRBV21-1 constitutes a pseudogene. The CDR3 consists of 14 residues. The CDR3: CASSPKDRLGGYTF. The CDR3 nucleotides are TGTGCCAGCAGCCCCAAGGACAGGCTGGGGGGCTACACCTTC.

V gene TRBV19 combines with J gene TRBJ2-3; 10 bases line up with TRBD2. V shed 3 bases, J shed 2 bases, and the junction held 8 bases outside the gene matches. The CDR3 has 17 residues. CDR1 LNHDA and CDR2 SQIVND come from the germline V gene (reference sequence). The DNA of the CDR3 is TGTGCCAGTAGTATTGTCTTCACTAGCGGGGACACAGATACGCAGTATTTT. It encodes CASSIVFTSGDTDTQYF.

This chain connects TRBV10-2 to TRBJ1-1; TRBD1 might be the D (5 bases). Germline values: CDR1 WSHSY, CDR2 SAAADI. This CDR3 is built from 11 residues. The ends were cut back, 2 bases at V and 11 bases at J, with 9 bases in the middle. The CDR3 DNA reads TGCGCCAGCAGTGAGGGGGCGGCGGCTTTCTTT. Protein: CASSEGAAAFF.

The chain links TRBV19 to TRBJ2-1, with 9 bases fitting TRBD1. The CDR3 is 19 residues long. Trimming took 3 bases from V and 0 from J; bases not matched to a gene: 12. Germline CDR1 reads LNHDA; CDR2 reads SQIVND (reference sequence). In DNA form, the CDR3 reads TGTGCCAGTAGTATCCTGGGACAGGGTACTGGAAGCTCCTACAATGAGCAGTTCTTC. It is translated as CASSILGQGTGSSYNEQFF.

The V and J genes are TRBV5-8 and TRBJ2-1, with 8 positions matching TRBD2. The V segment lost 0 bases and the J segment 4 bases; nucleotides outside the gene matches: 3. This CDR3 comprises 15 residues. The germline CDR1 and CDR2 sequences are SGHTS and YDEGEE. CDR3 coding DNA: TGTGCCAGCAGCTTGGTGGCGGGGGGTTACAATGAGCAGTTCTTC. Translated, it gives CASSLVAGGYNEQFF.

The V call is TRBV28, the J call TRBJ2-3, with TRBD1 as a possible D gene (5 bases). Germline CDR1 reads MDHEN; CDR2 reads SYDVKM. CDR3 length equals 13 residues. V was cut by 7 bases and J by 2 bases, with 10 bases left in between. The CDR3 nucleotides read TGTGCCAGCATACAGGCTAACACAGATACGCAGTATTTT. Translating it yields CASIQANTDTQYF.

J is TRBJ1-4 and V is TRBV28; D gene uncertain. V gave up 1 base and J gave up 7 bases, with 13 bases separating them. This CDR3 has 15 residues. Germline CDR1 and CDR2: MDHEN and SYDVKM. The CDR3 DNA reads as TGTGCCAGCAGTTTATTTGGCACAATACGTGAAAAACTGTTTTTT. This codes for CASSLFGTIREKLFF.

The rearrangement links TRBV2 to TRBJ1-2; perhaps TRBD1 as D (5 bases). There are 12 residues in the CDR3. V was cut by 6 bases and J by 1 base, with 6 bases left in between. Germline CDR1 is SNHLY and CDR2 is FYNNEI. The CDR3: CASRGLNYGYTF. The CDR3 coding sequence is TGTGCCAGCAGGGGGCTTAACTATGGCTACACCTTC.

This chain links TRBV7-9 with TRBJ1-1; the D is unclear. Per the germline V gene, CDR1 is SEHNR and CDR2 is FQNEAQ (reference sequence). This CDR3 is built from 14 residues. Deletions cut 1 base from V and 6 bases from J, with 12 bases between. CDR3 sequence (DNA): TGTGCCAGCAGCTTAGTGTCACAGATCGCTGAAGCTTTCTTT. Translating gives CASSLVSQIAEAFF. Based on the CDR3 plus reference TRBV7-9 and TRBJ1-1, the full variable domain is DTGVSQNPRHKITKRGQNVTFRCDPISEHNRLYWYRQTLGQGPEFLTYFQNEAQLEKSRLLSDRFSAERPKGSFSTLEIQRTEQGDSAMYLCASSLVSQIAEAFFGQGTRLTVV.

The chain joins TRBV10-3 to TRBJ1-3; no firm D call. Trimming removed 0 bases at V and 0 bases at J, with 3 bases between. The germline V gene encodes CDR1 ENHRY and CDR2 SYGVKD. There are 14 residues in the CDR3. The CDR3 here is CAISESYSGNTIYF. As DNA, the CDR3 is TGTGCCATCAGTGAGTCCTACTCTGGAAACACCATATATTTT.

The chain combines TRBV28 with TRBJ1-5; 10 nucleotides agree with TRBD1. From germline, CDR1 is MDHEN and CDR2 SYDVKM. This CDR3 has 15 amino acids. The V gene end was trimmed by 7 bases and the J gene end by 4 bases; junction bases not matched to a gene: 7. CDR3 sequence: CASTGTGERNQPQHF. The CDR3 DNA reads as TGTGCCAGCACCGGGACAGGGGAAAGGAATCAGCCCCAGCATTTT.

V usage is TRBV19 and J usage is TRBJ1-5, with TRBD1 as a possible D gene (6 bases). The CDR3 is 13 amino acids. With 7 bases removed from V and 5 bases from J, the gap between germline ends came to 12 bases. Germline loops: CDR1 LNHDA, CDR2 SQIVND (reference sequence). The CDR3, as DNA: TGTGCCAGTATGGAGCAGGGGTATCAGCCCCAGCATTTT. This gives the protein CASMEQGYQPQHF.